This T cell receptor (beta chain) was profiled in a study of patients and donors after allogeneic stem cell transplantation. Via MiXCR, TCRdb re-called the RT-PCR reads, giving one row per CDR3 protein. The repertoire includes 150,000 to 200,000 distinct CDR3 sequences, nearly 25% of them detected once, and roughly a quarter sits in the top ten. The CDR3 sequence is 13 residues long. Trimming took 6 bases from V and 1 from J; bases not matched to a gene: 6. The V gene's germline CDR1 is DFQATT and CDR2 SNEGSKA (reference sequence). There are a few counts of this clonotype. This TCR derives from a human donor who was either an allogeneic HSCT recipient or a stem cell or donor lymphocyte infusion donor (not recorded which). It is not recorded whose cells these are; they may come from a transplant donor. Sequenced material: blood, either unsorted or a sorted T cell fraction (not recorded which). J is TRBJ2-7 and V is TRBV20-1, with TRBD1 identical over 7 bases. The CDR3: CSALKTGSYEQYF. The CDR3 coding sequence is TGCAGTGCCCTGAAGACAGGGTCCTACGAGCAGTACTTC.